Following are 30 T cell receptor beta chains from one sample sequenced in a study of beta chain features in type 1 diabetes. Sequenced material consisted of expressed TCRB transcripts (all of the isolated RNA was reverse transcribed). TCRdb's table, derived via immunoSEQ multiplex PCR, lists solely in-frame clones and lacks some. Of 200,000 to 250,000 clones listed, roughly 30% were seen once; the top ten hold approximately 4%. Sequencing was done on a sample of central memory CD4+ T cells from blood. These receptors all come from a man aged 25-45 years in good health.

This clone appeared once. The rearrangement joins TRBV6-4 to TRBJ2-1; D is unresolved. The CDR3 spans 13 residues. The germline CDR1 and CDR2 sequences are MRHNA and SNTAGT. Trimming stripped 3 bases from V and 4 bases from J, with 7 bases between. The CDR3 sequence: CASSDGLYNEQFF. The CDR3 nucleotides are TGTGCCAGCAGTGATGGCTTATACAATGAGCAGTTCTTC.

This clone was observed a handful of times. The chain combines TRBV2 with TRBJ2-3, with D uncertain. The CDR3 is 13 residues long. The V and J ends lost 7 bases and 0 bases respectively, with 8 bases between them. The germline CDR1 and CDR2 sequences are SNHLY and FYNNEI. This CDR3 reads CASTRSSTDTQYF. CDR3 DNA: TGTGCCAGCACTCGGAGTAGCACAGATACGCAGTATTTT.

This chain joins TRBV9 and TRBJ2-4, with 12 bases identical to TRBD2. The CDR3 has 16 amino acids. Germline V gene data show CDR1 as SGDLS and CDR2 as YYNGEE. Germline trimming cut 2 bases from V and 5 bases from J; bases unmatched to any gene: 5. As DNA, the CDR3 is TGTGCCAGCAGCGTCACTAGCGGGGGGCGGGAAAACATTCAGTACTTC. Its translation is CASSVTSGGRENIQYF. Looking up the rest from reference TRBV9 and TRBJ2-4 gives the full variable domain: DSGVTQTPKHLITATGQRVTLRCSPRSGDLSVYWYQQSLDQGLQFLIQYYNGEERAKGNILERFSAQQFPDLHSELNLSSLELGDSALYFCASSVTSGGRENIQYFGAGTRLSVL.

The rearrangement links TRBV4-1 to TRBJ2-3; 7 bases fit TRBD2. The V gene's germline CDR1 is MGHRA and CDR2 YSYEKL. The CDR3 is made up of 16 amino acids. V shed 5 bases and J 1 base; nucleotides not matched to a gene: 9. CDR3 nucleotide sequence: TGCGCCAGCAGCGCCCGGGGGGTTTCGGGCACAGATACGCAGTATTTT. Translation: CASSARGVSGTDTQYF.

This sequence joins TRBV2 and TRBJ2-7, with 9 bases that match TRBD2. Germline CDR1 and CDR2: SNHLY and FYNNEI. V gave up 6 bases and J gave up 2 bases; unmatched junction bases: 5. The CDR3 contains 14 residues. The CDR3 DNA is TGTGCCAGCAGGGTCCGACTAGCGGCCTACGAGCAGTACTTC. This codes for CASRVRLAAYEQYF.

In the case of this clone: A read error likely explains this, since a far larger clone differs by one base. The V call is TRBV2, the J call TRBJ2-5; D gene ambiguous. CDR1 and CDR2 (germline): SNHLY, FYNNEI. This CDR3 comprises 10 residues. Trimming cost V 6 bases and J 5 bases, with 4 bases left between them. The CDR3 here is CASRGETQYF. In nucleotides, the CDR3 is TGTGCCAGCAGGGGGGAGACCCAGTACTTC.

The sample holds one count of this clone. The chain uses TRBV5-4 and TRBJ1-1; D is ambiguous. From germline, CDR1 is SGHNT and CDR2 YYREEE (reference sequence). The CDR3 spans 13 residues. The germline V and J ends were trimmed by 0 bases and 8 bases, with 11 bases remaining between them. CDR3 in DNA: TGTGCCAGCAGCTTGGGAGGTAATCGGGAAGCTTTCTTT. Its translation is CASSLGGNREAFF.

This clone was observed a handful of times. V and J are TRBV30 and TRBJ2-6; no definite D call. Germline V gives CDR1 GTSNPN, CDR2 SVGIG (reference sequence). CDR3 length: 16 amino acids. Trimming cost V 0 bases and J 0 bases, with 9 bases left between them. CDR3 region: CAWSVRTPSGANVLTF. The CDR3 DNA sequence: TGTGCCTGGAGTGTAAGGACGCCCTCTGGGGCCAACGTCCTGACTTTC.

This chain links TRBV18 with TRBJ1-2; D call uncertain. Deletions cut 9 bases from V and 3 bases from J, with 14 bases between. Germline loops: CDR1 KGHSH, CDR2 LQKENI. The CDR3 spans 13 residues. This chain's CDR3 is CASSRVEDYGYTF. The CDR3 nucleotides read TGTGCCAGTTCCCGAGTGGAGGACTATGGCTACACCTTC.

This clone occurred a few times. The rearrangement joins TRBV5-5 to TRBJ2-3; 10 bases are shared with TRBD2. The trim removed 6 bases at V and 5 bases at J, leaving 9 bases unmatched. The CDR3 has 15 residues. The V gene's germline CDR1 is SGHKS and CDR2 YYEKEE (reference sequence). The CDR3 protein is CASTPLAGVGDTQYF. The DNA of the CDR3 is TGTGCCAGCACCCCCCTAGCGGGAGTGGGAGATACGCAGTATTTT.

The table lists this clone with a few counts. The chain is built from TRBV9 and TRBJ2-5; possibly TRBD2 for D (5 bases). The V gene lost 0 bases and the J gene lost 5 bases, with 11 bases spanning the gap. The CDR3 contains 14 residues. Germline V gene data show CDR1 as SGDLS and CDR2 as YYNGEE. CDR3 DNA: TGTGCCAGCAGCGTAGCTACGGGCGGGGAGACCCAGTACTTC. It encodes CASSVATGGETQYF. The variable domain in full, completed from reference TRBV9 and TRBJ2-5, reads DSGVTQTPKHLITATGQRVTLRCSPRSGDLSVYWYQQSLDQGLQFLIQYYNGEERAKGNILERFSAQQFPDLHSELNLSSLELGDSALYFCASSVATGGETQYFGPGTRLLVL.

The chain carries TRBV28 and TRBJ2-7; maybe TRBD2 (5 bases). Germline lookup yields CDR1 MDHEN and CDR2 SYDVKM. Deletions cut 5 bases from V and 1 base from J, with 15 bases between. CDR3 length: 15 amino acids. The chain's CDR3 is CASSRPESGSYEQYF. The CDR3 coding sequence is TGTGCCAGCAGTCGCCCCGAGAGCGGTTCCTACGAGCAGTACTTC.

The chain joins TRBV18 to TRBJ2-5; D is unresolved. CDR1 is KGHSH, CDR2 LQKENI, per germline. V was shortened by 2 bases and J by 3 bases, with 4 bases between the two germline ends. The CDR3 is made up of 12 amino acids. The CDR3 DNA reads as TGTGCCAGCTCACCAAGGGAAGAGACCCAGTACTTC. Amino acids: CASSPREETQYF.

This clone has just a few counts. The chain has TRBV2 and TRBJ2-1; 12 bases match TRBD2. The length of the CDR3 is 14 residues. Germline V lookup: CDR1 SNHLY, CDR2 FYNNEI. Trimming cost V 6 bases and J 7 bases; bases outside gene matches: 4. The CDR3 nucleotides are TGTGCCAGCAGCCGACTAGCGGGAGTAAATGAGCAGTTCTTC. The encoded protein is CASSRLAGVNEQFF.

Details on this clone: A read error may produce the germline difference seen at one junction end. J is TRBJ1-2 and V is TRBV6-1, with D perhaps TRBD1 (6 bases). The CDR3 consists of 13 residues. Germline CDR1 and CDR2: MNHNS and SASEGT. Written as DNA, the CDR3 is TGTGCCAGCAGTGTCAACAGGGAAATGGCTACGTCCTTC. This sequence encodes CASSVNREMATSF.

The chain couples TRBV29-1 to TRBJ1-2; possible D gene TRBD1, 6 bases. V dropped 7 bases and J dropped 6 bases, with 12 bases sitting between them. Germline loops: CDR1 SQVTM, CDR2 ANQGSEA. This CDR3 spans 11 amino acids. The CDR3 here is CSGVGANGYTF. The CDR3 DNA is TGCAGCGGCGTGGGGGCCAATGGCTACACCTTC.

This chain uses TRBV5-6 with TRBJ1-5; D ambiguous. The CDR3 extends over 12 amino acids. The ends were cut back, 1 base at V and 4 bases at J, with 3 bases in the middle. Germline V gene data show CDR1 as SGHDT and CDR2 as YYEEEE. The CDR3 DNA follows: TGTGCCAGCAGCTTGCCTAATCAGCCCCAGCATTTT. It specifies CASSLPNQPQHF.

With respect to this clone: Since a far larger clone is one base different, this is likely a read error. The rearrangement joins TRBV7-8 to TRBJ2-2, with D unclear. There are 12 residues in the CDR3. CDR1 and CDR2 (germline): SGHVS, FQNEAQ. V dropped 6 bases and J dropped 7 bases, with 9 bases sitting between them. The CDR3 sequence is CASRSLGGELFF. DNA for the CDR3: TGTGCCAGCAGATCGCTTGGCGGGGAGCTGTTTTTT.

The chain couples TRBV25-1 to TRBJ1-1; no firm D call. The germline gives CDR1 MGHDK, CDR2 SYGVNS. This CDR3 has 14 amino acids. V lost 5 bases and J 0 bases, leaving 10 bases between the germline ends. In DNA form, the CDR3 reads TGTGCCAGCAGTAAAGGACTCTTGAACACTGAAGCTTTCTTT. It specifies CASSKGLLNTEAFF.

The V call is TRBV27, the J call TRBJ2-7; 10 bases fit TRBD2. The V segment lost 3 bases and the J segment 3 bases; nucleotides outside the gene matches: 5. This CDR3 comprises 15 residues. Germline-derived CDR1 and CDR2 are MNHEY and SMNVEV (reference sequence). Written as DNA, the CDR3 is TGTGCCAGCAGTTTCGGGGTAGCGGGAGGCTACGAGCAGTACTTC. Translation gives CASSFGVAGGYEQYF.

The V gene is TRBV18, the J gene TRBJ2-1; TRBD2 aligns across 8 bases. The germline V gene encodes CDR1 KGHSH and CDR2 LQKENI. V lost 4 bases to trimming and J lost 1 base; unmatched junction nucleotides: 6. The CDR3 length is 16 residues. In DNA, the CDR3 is TGTGCCAGCTCACGGGAACTAGCGGTATCCTACAATGAGCAGTTCTTC. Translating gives CASSRELAVSYNEQFF.

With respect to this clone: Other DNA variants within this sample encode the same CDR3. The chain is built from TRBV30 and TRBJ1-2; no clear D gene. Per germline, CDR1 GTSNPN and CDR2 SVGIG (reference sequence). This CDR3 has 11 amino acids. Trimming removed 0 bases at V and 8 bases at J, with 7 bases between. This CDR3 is CAWSVQGGYTF. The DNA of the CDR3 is TGTGCCTGGAGTGTACAAGGGGGCTACACCTTC.

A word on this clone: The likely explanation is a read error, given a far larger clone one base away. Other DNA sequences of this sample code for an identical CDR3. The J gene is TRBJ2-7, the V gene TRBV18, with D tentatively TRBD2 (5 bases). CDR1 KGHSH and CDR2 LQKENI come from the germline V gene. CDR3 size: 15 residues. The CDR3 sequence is CASSPSAVGSYEQYF. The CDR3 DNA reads TGCGCCAGCTCACCTTCCGCAGTGGGGAGCTACGAGCAGTACTTC.

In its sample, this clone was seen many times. The CDR3 loop reads CASSFPGGADTQYF. The CDR3 coding sequence is TGTGCCAGCAGTTTTCCGGGAGGCGCAGATACGCAGTATTTT. This sequence joins TRBV28 and TRBJ2-3; TRBD2 aligns across 7 bases. CDR1 is MDHEN and CDR2 is SYDVKM in the germline V gene. The CDR3 covers 14 residues. Trimming cost V 3 bases and J 4 bases; bases outside gene matches: 4.

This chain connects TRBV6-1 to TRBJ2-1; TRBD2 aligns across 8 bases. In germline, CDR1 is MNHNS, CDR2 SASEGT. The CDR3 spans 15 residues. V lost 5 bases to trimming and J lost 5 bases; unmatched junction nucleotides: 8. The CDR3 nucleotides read TGTGCCAGCAGTCCCCGGGAGGGGCGAAACAATGAGCAGTTCTTC. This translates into CASSPREGRNNEQFF.

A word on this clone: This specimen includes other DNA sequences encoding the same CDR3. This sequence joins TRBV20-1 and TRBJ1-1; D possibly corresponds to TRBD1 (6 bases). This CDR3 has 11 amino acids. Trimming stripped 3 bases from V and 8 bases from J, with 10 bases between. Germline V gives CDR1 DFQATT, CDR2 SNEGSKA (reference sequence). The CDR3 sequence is CSARSQGEAFF. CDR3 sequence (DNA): TGCAGTGCTAGGTCCCAGGGGGAAGCTTTCTTT.

This CDR3 is CASRLAGSREQYF. For the CDR3, the DNA is TGTGCCAGCCGTCTAGCGGGATCGCGAGAGCAGTACTTC. The chain joins TRBV6-5 to TRBJ2-7, with 9 bases aligning to TRBD2. The CDR3 sequence is 13 residues long. V gave up 8 bases and J gave up 7 bases; unmatched junction bases: 9. Germline CDR1 MNHEY, CDR2 SVGAGI.

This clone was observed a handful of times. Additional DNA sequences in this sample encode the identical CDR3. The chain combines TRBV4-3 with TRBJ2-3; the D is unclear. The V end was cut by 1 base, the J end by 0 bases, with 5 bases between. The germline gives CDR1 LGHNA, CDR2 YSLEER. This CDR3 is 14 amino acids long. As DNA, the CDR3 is TGCGCCAGCAGCCAAGGCGGCAGCACAGATACGCAGTATTTT. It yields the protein CASSQGGSTDTQYF.

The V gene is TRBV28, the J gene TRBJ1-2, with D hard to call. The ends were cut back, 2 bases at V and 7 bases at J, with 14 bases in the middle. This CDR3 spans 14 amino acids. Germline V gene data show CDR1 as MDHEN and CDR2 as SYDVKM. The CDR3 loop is CASSLGERIGGYTF. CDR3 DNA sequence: TGTGCCAGCAGTTTAGGAGAAAGGATCGGTGGCTACACCTTC.

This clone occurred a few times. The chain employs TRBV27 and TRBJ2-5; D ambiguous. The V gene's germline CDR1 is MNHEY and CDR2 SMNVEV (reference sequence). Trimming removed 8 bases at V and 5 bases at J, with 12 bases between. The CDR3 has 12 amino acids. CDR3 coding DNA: TGTGCCAGCCCCTCCGGGCGGGAGACCCAGTACTTC. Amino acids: CASPSGRETQYF.